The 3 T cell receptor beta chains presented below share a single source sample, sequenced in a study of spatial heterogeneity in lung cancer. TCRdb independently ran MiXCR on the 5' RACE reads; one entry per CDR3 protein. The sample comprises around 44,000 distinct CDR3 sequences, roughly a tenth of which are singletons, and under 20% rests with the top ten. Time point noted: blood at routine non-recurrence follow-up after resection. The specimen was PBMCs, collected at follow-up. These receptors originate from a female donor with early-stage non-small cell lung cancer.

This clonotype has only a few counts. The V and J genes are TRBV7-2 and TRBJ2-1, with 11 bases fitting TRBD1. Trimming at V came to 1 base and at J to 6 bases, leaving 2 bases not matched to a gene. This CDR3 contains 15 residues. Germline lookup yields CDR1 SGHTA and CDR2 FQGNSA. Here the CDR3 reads CASSLEDRGRNEQFF. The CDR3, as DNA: TGTGCCAGCAGCTTAGAGGACAGGGGGCGCAATGAGCAGTTCTTC.

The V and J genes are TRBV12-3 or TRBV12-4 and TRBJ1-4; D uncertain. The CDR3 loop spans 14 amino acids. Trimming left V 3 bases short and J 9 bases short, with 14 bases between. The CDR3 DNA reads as TGTGCCAGCAGTTTGGGGTTTGCGGATCAAAAACTGTTTTTT. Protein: CASSLGFADQKLFF.

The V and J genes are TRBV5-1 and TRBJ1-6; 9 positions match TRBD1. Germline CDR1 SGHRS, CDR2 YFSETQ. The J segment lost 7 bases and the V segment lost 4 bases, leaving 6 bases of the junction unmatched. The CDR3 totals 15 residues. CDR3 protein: CASSPGQGDNSPLHF. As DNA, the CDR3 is TGCGCCAGCAGCCCGGGACAGGGCGACAATTCACCCCTCCACTTT.